The rows below give T cell receptor beta chains drawn from one sample of a study of CD8 T cell repertoires and HIV-1 epitope variants. For these TCRs, the target antigens are not known. The table came from immunoSEQ multiplex PCR; TCRdb's copy has only in-frame clones and leaves some out. The data hold about 3,000 clones, with just under 70% observed a single time. The sample taken for sequencing was cultured CD8+ T cells derived from PBMCs. The receptor set was obtained from a male donor with HIV. CDR3s include the opening cysteine and the closing phenylalanine or tryptophan. The D gene is left open where the match is weak. Part of the rows lack a size; the others show once, few, many or a class for expanded clones.

.,.,TRBV7-8,TRBJ2-1,TGTGCCAGCCAGTCCTCCCCCGGCAGCTCCTACAATGAGCAGTTCTTC,CASQSSPGSSYNEQFF
TRBD1,.,TRBV13,TRBJ2-7,TGTGCCAGCAGCTTTTCCCAGGACAGGGGACGCTACGAGCAGTACTTC,CASSFSQDRGRYEQYF
.,.,TRBV11-2,TRBJ2-7,TGTGCCAGCAGCTTTGGGACGGGAAGCTACGAGCAGTACTTC,CASSFGTGSYEQYF
.,.,TRBV27,TRBJ2-7,TGTGCCAGCAGATCTACAGGAGACTCCTACGAGCAGTACTTC,CASRSTGDSYEQYF
.,.,TRBV7-8,TRBJ1-1,TGTGCCAGCAGCTTAGTAAATGGTTTAGGGAGGAATACTGAAGCTTTCTTT,CASSLVNGLGRNTEAFF
.,.,TRBV28,TRBJ1-5,TGTGCCAGCAGTTTAAGCAGGGTGGGCAATCAGCCCCAGCATTTT,CASSLSRVGNQPQHF
.,few,TRBV16,TRBJ1-1,TGTGCCAGCAGCCTCCAAGGGAGTGAAGCTTTCTTT,CASSLQGSEAFF
.,.,TRBV11-3,TRBJ2-7,TGTGCCAGCAGCTTAGGCGGAGACGCCTACGAGCAGTACTTC,CASSLGGDAYEQYF
.,.,TRBV2,TRBJ2-2,TGTGCCAGCAGTGAATTCCGACCCGGGGAGCTGTTTTTT,CASSEFRPGELFF
TRBD1,.,TRBV2,TRBJ1-4,TGTGCCAGCAGCCGGACAGGGGGGAATGAAAAACTGTTTTTT,CASSRTGGNEKLFF
TRBD2,.,TRBV2,TRBJ2-1,TGTGCCAGCATTCTAGCGGGACCGTATAATGAGCAGTTCTTC,CASILAGPYNEQFF
TRBD1,.,TRBV13,TRBJ2-5,TGTGCCAGCAGCTTGGGGACAGGAGAGACCCAGTACTTC,CASSLGTGETQYF
TRBD2,.,TRBV5-4,TRBJ2-1,TGTGCCAGCAGCTTGGTAAGCGGGGCTTACAATGAGCAGTTCTTC,CASSLVSGAYNEQFF
TRBD1,.,TRBV11-2,TRBJ2-5,TGTGCCAGCAGCCCTGGGACAGAAGAGACCCAGTACTTC,CASSPGTEETQYF
.,.,TRBV28,TRBJ2-3,TGTGCCAGCAGTGGGGACAAAGATACGCAGTATTTT,CASSGDKDTQYF
TRBD2,.,TRBV4-3,TRBJ2-1,TGCGCCAGCAGCCAAGAAGGACTAGCGGGCTACAATGAGCAGTTCTTC,CASSQEGLAGYNEQFF
.,.,TRBV19,TRBJ2-3,TGTGCCAGTACCCCGGGGACTGTCAGCACAGATACGCAGTATTTT,CASTPGTVSTDTQYF
TRBD1,.,TRBV15,TRBJ2-3,TGTGCCACCAGCTGGGGACAGGGCAAAGATACGCAGTATTTT,CATSWGQGKDTQYF
TRBD2,.,TRBV29-1,TRBJ2-1,TGCAGCGTTGAAGGAGGCCAAGGACTAGCGGGAGGTCGCTACAATGAGCAGTTCTTC,CSVEGGQGLAGGRYNEQFF
.,.,TRBV5-6,TRBJ2-1,TGTGCCAGCAGCTTGGTATCCAATGAGCAGTTCTTC,CASSLVSNEQFF
TRBD1,.,TRBV18,TRBJ2-7,TGTGCCAGCTCACCACGCTCCGGGACAGGTTCGGGTGAGCAGTACTTC,CASSPRSGTGSGEQYF
TRBD1,.,TRBV25-1,TRBJ1-1,TGTGCCAGCAGGACAGGGGAGTTCGGTTGGGCTGAAGCTTTCTTT,CASRTGEFGWAEAFF
.,.,TRBV7-9,TRBJ2-5,TGTGCCAGCAGCTTAGATCGTTACCAAGAGACCCAGTACTTC,CASSLDRYQETQYF
TRBD2,.,TRBV28,TRBJ2-3,TGTGCCATCCGATATTTGGGAGCGGGAGCAGATACGCAGTATTTT,CAIRYLGAGADTQYF
.,.,TRBV10-2,TRBJ1-5,TGCGCCAGCAGGGGGGGGGAGAGCAATCAGCCCCAGCATTTT,CASRGGESNQPQHF
.,once,TRBV30,TRBJ1-1,TGTGCCTGGAGCTCGTCAGGGAAACACACTGAAGCTTTCTTT,CAWSSSGKHTEAFF
.,.,TRBV28,TRBJ2-7,TGTGCCAGCAGAGACAGCGCCTACGAGCAGTACTTC,CASRDSAYEQYF
.,.,TRBV11-3,TRBJ2-3,TGTGCCAGCAGCCTCCGGCCGCAAGATACGCAGTATTTT,CASSLRPQDTQYF
.,.,TRBV27,TRBJ1-1,TGTGCCAGCAGTTTACTACGCGACGGGAACACTGAAGCTTTCTTT,CASSLLRDGNTEAFF
TRBD1,.,TRBV28,TRBJ2-1,TGTGCCAGCAGTATGACAGGGGACGAGCAGTTCTTC,CASSMTGDEQFF
.,.,TRBV5-6,TRBJ1-5,TGTGCCAGCAGCTTATCAGGCTCTTGGAATCAGCCCCAGCATTTT,CASSLSGSWNQPQHF
.,.,TRBV7-8,TRBJ2-2,TGTGCCAGCAGCACCAGGCCCTTGGCCGGGGAGCTGTTTTTT,CASSTRPLAGELFF
.,.,TRBV27,TRBJ2-7,TGTGCCAGCAGCCTGTCGGTTGGGTCCTCCTACGAGCAGTACTTC,CASSLSVGSSYEQYF
.,once,TRBV27,TRBJ2-3,TGTGCCAGCGGCTCTCCCCTGAGGACATTACTCACAGATACGCAGTATTTT,CASGSPLRTLLTDTQYF
.,.,TRBV28,TRBJ2-3,TGTGCCAGCAGTTTATCGACTAGCACAGATACGCAGTATTTT,CASSLSTSTDTQYF
.,.,TRBV21-1,TRBJ1-2,TGTGCCAGCAGCAAAGTTTCGGTTTCAGGAAACTATGGCTACACCTTC,CASSKVSVSGNYGYTF
.,.,TRBV7-6,TRBJ2-7,TGTGCCAGCAGCTTAGTATTAGGGGGGGGAGTAGCCTACGAGCAGTACTTC,CASSLVLGGGVAYEQYF
.,.,TRBV4-2,TRBJ2-7,TGTGCCAGCAGCCAAAGGGGCCGGGAGTCCTACGAGCAGTACTTC,CASSQRGRESYEQYF
TRBD2,few,TRBV28,TRBJ2-3,TGTGCCAGCAGTTTACTAGCGGGGGATTACGTTAGCACAGATACGCAGTATTTT,CASSLLAGDYVSTDTQYF
TRBD2,medium-sized,TRBV19,TRBJ2-1,TGTGCCAGTAGTATACAGCCGGGACTAGCGGGAGATTTCTTAGATGAGCAGTTCTTC,CASSIQPGLAGDFLDEQFF
TRBD1,.,TRBV7-6,TRBJ2-2,TGTGCCAGCAGCGCATCGACAGGGGGCGGCGGTAGCACCGGGGAGCTGTTTTTT,CASSASTGGGGSTGELFF
.,.,TRBV18,TRBJ2-5,TGTGCCAGCTCACCAGAAGCGCCTAAGACCCAGTACTTC,CASSPEAPKTQYF
TRBD2,.,TRBV9,TRBJ2-1,TGTGCCAGCAGCGTAGGCTGGGGGGTAGCGGGAGGGTGGAATGAGCAGTTCTTC,CASSVGWGVAGGWNEQFF
.,few,TRBV19,TRBJ1-1,TGTGCCAGTAGTGATTACGGGGCTCTGAACACTGAAGCTTTCTTT,CASSDYGALNTEAFF
TRBD1,.,TRBV7-2,TRBJ1-6,TGTGCCAGCAGCTTAGCGGGAGGGGGCTCGCGCTCACCCCTCCACTTT,CASSLAGGGSRSPLHF
.,.,TRBV13,TRBJ2-7,TGTGCCAGCAGTACCGAGAGGGGGTTGTTTTTTGAGCAGTACTTC,CASSTERGLFFEQYF
.,.,TRBV18,TRBJ2-7,TGTGCCAGCTCACCAGAAAGGTTAGACTTATACGAGCAGTACTTC,CASSPERLDLYEQYF
.,.,TRBV7-9,TRBJ2-7,TGTGCCAGCAGCTTTCCTGGGGCAGTCTACGAGCAGTACTTC,CASSFPGAVYEQYF
.,.,TRBV28,TRBJ2-3,TGTGCCAGCAGTTTACTAACGGGCACAGATACGCAGTATTTT,CASSLLTGTDTQYF
.,.,TRBV25-1,TRBJ1-1,TGTGCCAGCAGTGATCCGCTGAACACTGAAGCTTTCTTT,CASSDPLNTEAFF
.,.,TRBV4-3,TRBJ2-7,TGCGCCAGCAGCCAACAGAACACTGGCTCCTACGAGCAGTACTTC,CASSQQNTGSYEQYF
.,.,TRBV27,TRBJ2-1,TGTGCCAGCAGTTTAGGGGACTCGTACAATGAGCAGTTCTTC,CASSLGDSYNEQFF
.,few,TRBV25-1,TRBJ1-2,TGTGCCAGCAGTGTCCATATGGGAGGCTACACCTTC,CASSVHMGGYTF